What follows are 23 T cell receptor beta chains derived from one specimen sequenced in a study of blood T cell repertoires in COVID-19. Sequencing was performed with immunoSEQ multiplex PCR; in TCRdb, only in-frame clones are kept and a portion is missing. Here the sample spans approximately 250,000 clones, over 75% being singletons. Sequencing used PBMCs or T cells enriched from blood (not recorded which). These receptors came from a woman between 50 and 59 years old with acute COVID-19.

The rearrangement links TRBV4-1 to TRBJ1-1; 9 bases map to TRBD1. This CDR3 contains 15 residues. From germline, CDR1 is MGHRA and CDR2 YSYEKL. Germline trimming cut 3 bases from V and 10 bases from J; bases unmatched to any gene: 12. DNA for the CDR3: TGCGCCAGCAGCCATCTACAGGGGGCCCCTGTGGTAGCTTTCTTT. Amino acid sequence: CASSHLQGAPVVAFF.

The gene calls are TRBV30 and TRBJ1-2, with a tentative D call TRBD1 (5 bases). Germline CDR1 GTSNPN, CDR2 SVGIG (reference sequence). The CDR3 has 13 amino acids. Trimming stripped 5 bases from V and 3 bases from J, with 13 bases between. CDR3 bases: TGTGCCTGGGGGGGGAGGGCTGACTATGGCTACACCTTC. Its protein product is CAWGGRADYGYTF.

The chain joins TRBV18 to TRBJ1-5, with TRBD1 identical over 9 bases. V lost 2 bases to trimming and J lost 3 bases; unmatched junction nucleotides: 2. This CDR3 is built from 15 residues. From germline, CDR1 is KGHSH and CDR2 LQKENI. CDR3 in DNA: TGTGCCAGCTCACCAGGGACAGGGCACAATCAGCCCCAGCATTTT. Translation: CASSPGTGHNQPQHF.

The rearrangement uses TRBV7-9 and TRBJ2-7; 8 nucleotides agree with TRBD1. V lost 6 bases, J lost 2 bases, and 6 bases stayed unmatched. Germline V gene sequence: CDR1 SEHNR, CDR2 FQNEAQ (reference sequence). The CDR3 is 14 residues long. The CDR3 spells CASRLQGETYEQYF. DNA of the CDR3: TGTGCCAGCAGGTTACAGGGGGAAACCTACGAGCAGTACTTC.

Concerning this clone: At one end, the junction sequence differs from germline, possibly due to a read error. The rearrangement links TRBV5-1 to TRBJ2-3; a weak D match, TRBD2 (5 bases). Germline CDR1 and CDR2: SGHRS and YFSETQ. This CDR3 comprises 14 residues. The DNA of the CDR3 is TGCGCCAGCAGTTTGGACTCTAGCACAGATACGCAGTATTTT. Translation: CASSLDSSTDTQYF.

This sequence joins TRBV19 and TRBJ2-7, with a tentative D call TRBD1 (6 bases). Germline CDR1 LNHDA, CDR2 SQIVND (reference sequence). The CDR3 is made up of 15 amino acids. Trimming took 7 bases from V and 2 from J, leaving 18 bases between them. The CDR3: CASTPSPGQPYEQYF. The CDR3 DNA sequence: TGTGCCAGTACGCCATCCCCGGGACAACCCTACGAGCAGTACTTC.

CDR3 protein: CASTRETGYNTEAFF. The CDR3 DNA reads as TGTGCCAGCACCAGAGAGACGGGGTACAACACTGAAGCTTTCTTT. This chain uses TRBV2 with TRBJ1-1; D call uncertain. CDR1 is SNHLY, CDR2 FYNNEI, per germline. V shed 7 bases and J shed 2 bases, with 17 bases lying between them. CDR3 length: 15 amino acids.

This clone is a singleton in its sample. V is TRBV29-1 and J is TRBJ1-2; D is undetermined. The CDR3 spans 14 residues. The germline CDR1 and CDR2 sequences are SQVTM and ANQGSEA. V was clipped by 4 bases and J by 2 bases, with 14 bases between them. In DNA, the CDR3 is TGCAGCGTTGCTAGCGGAAGAAGAAACTATGGCTACACCTTC. Protein sequence: CSVASGRRNYGYTF.

The genes are TRBV19 and TRBJ2-3, with 14 bases lining up with TRBD2. The CDR3 covers 16 residues. CDR1 and CDR2 from the germline V gene are LNHDA and SQIVND (reference sequence). Trimming at V came to 5 bases and at J to 3 bases, leaving 4 bases not matched to a gene. CDR3 amino acids: CASSVTSGGGTDTQYF. Here the CDR3 DNA reads TGTGCCAGTAGTGTGACTAGCGGGGGGGGGACAGATACGCAGTATTTT.

This chain links TRBV19 with TRBJ2-5; the match to TRBD2 covers 14 bases. The trim removed 7 bases at V and 3 bases at J, leaving 7 bases unmatched. Germline CDR1 LNHDA, CDR2 SQIVND (reference sequence). The CDR3 has 16 residues. The CDR3 is CASKQMTSGGEETQYF. The CDR3 DNA is TGTGCCAGTAAACAGATGACTAGCGGGGGGGAAGAGACCCAGTACTTC.

The genes are TRBV4-3 and TRBJ2-5; TRBD1 matches 7 bases. V was pared by 0 bases and J by 9 bases, with 10 bases of the junction left unmatched. The length of the CDR3 is 15 residues. The germline V gene has CDR1 LGHNA and CDR2 YSLEER. This CDR3 reads CASSQEVRGTGAQYF. The CDR3 DNA follows: TGCGCCAGCAGCCAAGAGGTTCGCGGTACAGGGGCCCAGTACTTC.

The chain couples TRBV7-2 to TRBJ2-2, with 7 bases identical to TRBD2. The CDR3 contains 15 residues. Germline V CDR1 and CDR2: SGHTA, FQGNSA. With 5 bases clipped from V and 0 bases from J, the junction kept 3 bases outside the gene matches. Written as DNA, the CDR3 is TGTGCCAGCAGCCTGACTAGCACGAACACCGGGGAGCTGTTTTTT. It translates to CASSLTSTNTGELFF.

The chain combines TRBV12-5 with TRBJ1-2, with 9 bases matching TRBD1. The J segment lost 5 bases and the V segment lost 4 bases, leaving 2 bases of the junction unmatched. Germline assignment: CDR1 LGHNT and CDR2 FRNRAP. This CDR3 is built from 13 residues. Here the CDR3 reads CASGSDRGYGYTF. The CDR3 coding sequence is TGTGCTAGTGGTTCGGACAGGGGATATGGCTACACCTTC.

The V gene is TRBV11-3, the J gene TRBJ2-7; TRBD1 agrees at 8 bases. CDR3 size: 14 residues. The junction had 5 bases not matched to a gene; V was cut back by 5 bases and J by 2 bases. Germline V gene data show CDR1 as SGHNT and CDR2 as YENEEA. CDR3 residues: CASSPRDRPYEQYF. The CDR3 DNA is TGTGCCAGCAGCCCACGGGACAGGCCCTACGAGCAGTACTTC.

The gene calls are TRBV7-8 and TRBJ1-4; D is undetermined. The germline CDR1 and CDR2 sequences are SGHVS and FQNEAQ. V was cut by 4 bases and J by 4 bases, with 4 bases left in between. CDR3 size: 12 residues. The CDR3 is CASSSYNEKLFF. The CDR3 DNA reads as TGTGCCAGCAGCTCGTATAATGAAAAACTGTTTTTT.

The V gene is TRBV7-6, the J gene TRBJ2-7; the match to TRBD1 covers 7 bases. J lost 3 bases, V lost 5 bases, and 7 bases had no gene match. Germline assignment: CDR1 SGHVS and CDR2 FNYEAQ. The CDR3 extends over 14 amino acids. The CDR3 DNA sequence: TGTGCCAGCAGCCCCGTGACAGGGAGCTACGAGCAGTACTTC. Translating it yields CASSPVTGSYEQYF.

For the CDR3, the DNA is TGTGCCAGCGGAGGAGGGGACAGGGGTACGGATACGCAGTATTTT. It codes for CASGGGDRGTDTQYF. The J gene is TRBJ2-3, the V gene TRBV9, with 10 nucleotides matching TRBD1. CDR3 length equals 15 residues. Unmatched junction bases numbered 11, after V lost 7 bases and J lost 6 bases. CDR1 and CDR2 from the germline V gene are SGDLS and YYNGEE.

The V call is TRBV19, the J call TRBJ1-2; D unclear. Germline CDR1 reads LNHDA; CDR2 reads SQIVND (reference sequence). There are 14 residues in the CDR3. The ends were cut back, 3 bases at V and 8 bases at J, with 16 bases in the middle. The DNA of the CDR3 is TGTGCCAGTAGTATGGCGGGAATGGAGCTCGGCTACACCTTC. This encodes CASSMAGMELGYTF. Together with reference TRBV19 and TRBJ1-2, the CDR3 gives the full variable domain: DGGITQSPKYLFRKEGQNVTLSCEQNLNHDAMYWYRQDPGQGLRLIYYSQIVNDFQKGDIAEGYSVSREKKESFPLTVTSAQKNPTAFYLCASSMAGMELGYTFGSGTRLTVV.

The chain has TRBV7-2 and TRBJ1-2, with a tentative D call TRBD1 (6 bases). With 6 bases removed from V and 7 bases from J, the gap between germline ends came to 18 bases. Germline-derived CDR1 and CDR2 are SGHTA and FQGNSA. The CDR3 totals 14 residues. The CDR3 here is CASRRGGAESGYTF. DNA of the CDR3: TGTGCCAGCAGGCGCGGGGGCGCAGAGAGTGGCTACACCTTC.

The chain employs TRBV4-1 and TRBJ2-5; 7 bases map to TRBD2. V gave up 0 bases and J gave up 1 base; unmatched junction bases: 5. There are 16 residues in the CDR3. Germline lookup yields CDR1 MGHRA and CDR2 YSYEKL. CDR3 sequence: CASSQDQLAVQETQYF. As DNA, the CDR3 is TGCGCCAGCAGCCAAGATCAGCTAGCGGTCCAAGAGACCCAGTACTTC.

The chain carries TRBV10-3 and TRBJ2-7; TRBD1 matches 9 bases. This CDR3 is 20 amino acids long. Trimming cost V 4 bases and J 0 bases; bases outside gene matches: 19. Germline CDR1 is ENHRY and CDR2 is SYGVKD. The CDR3: CAISAPPGTGMGKNSYEQYF. The CDR3, as DNA: TGTGCCATCAGTGCCCCACCCGGGACAGGGATGGGTAAAAACTCCTACGAGCAGTACTTC.

The rearrangement joins TRBV11-2 to TRBJ2-7; no firm D call. The V end was cut by 3 bases, the J end by 1 base, with 10 bases between. This CDR3 contains 14 residues. The germline V gene has CDR1 SGHAT and CDR2 FQNNGV. The CDR3 coding sequence is TGTGCCAGCAGCTTTCTCCAGGAATCCTACGAGCAGTACTTC. It translates to CASSFLQESYEQYF.

This rearrangement joins TRBV5-4 to TRBJ1-6, with D possibly being TRBD1 (6 bases). Germline assignment: CDR1 SGHNT and CDR2 YYREEE (reference sequence). CDR3 size: 14 residues. V dropped 3 bases and J dropped 9 bases, with 13 bases sitting between them. The CDR3 nucleotides read TGTGCCAGCAGCTATAGGGGGAGATCTTCACCCCTCCACTTT. It encodes CASSYRGRSSPLHF.